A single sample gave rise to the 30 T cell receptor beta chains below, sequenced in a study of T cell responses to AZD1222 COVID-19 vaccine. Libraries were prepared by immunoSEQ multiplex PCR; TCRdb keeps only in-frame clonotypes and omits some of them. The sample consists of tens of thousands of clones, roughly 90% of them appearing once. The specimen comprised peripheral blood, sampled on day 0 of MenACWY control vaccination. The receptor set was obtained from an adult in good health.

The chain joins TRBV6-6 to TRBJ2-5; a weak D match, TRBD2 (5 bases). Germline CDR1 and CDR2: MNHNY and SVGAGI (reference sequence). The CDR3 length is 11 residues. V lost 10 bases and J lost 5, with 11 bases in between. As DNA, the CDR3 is TGTGCCATTGGGGAGTTGGAGACCCAGTACTTC. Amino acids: CAIGELETQYF.

The CDR3 loop is CASSIETGANTEAFF. DNA of the CDR3: TGCGCCAGCAGCATCGAAACAGGGGCGAACACTGAAGCTTTCTTT. The chain carries TRBV5-1 and TRBJ1-1, with 7 positions matching TRBD1. The junction had 7 bases not matched to a gene; V was cut back by 4 bases and J by 1 base. The CDR3 is made up of 15 amino acids. Looked up from germline, CDR1 is SGHRS and CDR2 is YFSETQ.

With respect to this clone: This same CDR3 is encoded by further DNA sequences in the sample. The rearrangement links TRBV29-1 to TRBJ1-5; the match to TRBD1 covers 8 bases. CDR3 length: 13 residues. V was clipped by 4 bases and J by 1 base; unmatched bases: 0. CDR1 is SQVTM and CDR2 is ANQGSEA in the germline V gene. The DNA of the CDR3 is TGCAGCGTTGGACAGGGGAGCAATCAGCCCCAGCATTTT. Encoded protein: CSVGQGSNQPQHF.

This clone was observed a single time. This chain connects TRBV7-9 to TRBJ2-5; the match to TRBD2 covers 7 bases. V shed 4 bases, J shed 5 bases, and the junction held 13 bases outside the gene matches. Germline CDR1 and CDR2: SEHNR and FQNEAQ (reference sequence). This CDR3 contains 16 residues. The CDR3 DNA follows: TGTGCCAGCAGCTCAAACGTAGCGGGCCCACCCGAGACCCAGTACTTC. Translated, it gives CASSSNVAGPPETQYF. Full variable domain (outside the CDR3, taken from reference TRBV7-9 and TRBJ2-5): DTGVSQNPRHKITKRGQNVTFRCDPISEHNRLYWYRQTLGQGPEFLTYFQNEAQLEKSRLLSDRFSAERPKGSFSTLEIQRTEQGDSAMYLCASSSNVAGPPETQYFGPGTRLLVL.

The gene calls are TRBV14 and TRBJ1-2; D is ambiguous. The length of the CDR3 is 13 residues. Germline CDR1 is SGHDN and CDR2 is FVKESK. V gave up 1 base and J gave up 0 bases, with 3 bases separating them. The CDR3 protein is CASSQAPNYGYTF. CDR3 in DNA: TGTGCCAGCAGCCAAGCTCCTAACTATGGCTACACCTTC.

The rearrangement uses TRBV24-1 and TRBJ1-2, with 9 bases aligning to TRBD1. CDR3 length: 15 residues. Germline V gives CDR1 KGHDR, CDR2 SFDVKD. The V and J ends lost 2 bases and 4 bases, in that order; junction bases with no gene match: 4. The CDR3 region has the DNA TGTGCCACCAGTGATTCGGGACAGGGCATCTATGGCTACACCTTC. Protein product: CATSDSGQGIYGYTF.

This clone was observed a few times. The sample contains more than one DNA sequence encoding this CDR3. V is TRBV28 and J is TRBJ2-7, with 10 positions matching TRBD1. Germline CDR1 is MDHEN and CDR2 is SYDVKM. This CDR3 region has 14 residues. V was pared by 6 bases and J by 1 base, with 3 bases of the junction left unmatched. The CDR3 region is CASRGTGESYEQYF. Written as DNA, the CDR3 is TGTGCCAGCAGGGGGACAGGGGAGTCCTACGAGCAGTACTTC. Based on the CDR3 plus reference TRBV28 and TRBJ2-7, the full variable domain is DVKVTQSSRYLVKRTGEKVFLECVQDMDHENMFWYRQDPGLGLRLIYFSYDVKMKEKGDIPEGYSVSREKKERFSLILESASTNQTSMYLCASRGTGESYEQYFGPGTRLTVT.

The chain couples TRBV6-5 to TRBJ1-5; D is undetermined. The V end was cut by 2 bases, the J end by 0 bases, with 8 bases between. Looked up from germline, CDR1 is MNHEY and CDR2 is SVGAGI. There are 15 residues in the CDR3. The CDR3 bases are TGTGCCAGCAGTTACAGGTCAGATAGCAATCAGCCCCAGCATTTT. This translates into CASSYRSDSNQPQHF.

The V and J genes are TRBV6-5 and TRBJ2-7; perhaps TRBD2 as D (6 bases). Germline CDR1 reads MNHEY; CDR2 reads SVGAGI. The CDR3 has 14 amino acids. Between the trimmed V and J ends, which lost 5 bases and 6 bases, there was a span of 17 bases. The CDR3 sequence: CASSPLGGKGEQYF. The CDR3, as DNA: TGTGCCAGCAGTCCTCTGGGCGGGAAAGGCGAGCAGTACTTC.

CDR3 residues: CASSLTVSYEQYF. The CDR3 DNA follows: TGTGCCAGCAGTTTAACAGTGTCTTACGAGCAGTACTTC. This chain uses TRBV27 with TRBJ2-7; D is undetermined. Trimming stripped 2 bases from V and 4 bases from J, with 9 bases between. CDR1 and CDR2 from the germline V gene are MNHEY and SMNVEV (reference sequence). CDR3 length: 13 residues.

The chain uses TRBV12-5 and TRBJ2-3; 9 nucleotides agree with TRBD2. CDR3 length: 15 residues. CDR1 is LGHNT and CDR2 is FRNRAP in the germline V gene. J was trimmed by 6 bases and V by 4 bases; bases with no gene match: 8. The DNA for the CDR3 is TGTGCTAGTGGTTCCTGGGCGGGGGGGCAGGATACGCAGTATTTT. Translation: CASGSWAGGQDTQYF.

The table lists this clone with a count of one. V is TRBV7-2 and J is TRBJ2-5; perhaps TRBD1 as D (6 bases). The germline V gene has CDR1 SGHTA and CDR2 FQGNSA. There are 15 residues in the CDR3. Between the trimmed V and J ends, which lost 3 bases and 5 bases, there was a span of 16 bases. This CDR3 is CASSLTLTQGETQYF. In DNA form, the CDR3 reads TGTGCCAGCAGCTTGACATTAACCCAGGGGGAGACCCAGTACTTC.

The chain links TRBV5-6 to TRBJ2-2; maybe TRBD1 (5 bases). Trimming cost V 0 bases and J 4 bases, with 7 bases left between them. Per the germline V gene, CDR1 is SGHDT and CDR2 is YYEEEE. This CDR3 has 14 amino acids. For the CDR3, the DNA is TGTGCCAGCAGCTTGGCAGGGTTCACCGGGGAGCTGTTTTTT. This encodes CASSLAGFTGELFF.

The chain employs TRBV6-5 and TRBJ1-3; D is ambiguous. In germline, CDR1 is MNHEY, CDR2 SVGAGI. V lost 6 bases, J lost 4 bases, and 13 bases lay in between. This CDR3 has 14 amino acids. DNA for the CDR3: TGTGCCAGCAGGTTGGGAGGGCAAGGAAACACCATATATTTT. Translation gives CASRLGGQGNTIYF.

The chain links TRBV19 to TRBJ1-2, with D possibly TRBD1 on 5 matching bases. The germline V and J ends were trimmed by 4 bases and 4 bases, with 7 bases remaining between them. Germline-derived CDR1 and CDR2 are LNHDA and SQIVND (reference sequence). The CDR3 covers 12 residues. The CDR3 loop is CASSRDFYGYTF. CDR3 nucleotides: TGTGCCAGTAGTAGGGACTTCTATGGCTACACCTTC.

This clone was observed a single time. CDR3 sequence: CASSAGQGTVPNTEAFF. CDR3 DNA: TGCGCCAGCAGCGCGGGACAGGGGACTGTTCCGAACACTGAAGCTTTCTTT. This chain joins TRBV5-1 and TRBJ1-1; 10 positions match TRBD1. The V segment lost 4 bases and the J segment 1 base; nucleotides outside the gene matches: 10. The length of the CDR3 is 17 residues. Germline V gene data show CDR1 as SGHRS and CDR2 as YFSETQ.

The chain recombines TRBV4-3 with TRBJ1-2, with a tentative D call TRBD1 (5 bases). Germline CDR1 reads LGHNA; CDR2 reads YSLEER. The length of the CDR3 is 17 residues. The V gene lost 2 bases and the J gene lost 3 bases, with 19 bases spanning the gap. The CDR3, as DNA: TGCGCCAGCAGCCAACCCGGGGCACAGACAGCCCACTATGGCTACACCTTC. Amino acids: CASSQPGAQTAHYGYTF.

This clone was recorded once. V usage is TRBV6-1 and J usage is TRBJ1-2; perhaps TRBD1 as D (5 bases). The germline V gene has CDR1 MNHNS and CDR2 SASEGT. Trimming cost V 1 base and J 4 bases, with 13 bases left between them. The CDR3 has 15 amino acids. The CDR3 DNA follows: TGTGCCAGCAGTGAAGGGGACCTAGGGTTCTATGGCTACACCTTC. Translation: CASSEGDLGFYGYTF.

CDR3 protein: CASGFNEKLFF. DNA for the CDR3: TGTGCCAGCGGGTTTAATGAAAAACTGTTTTTT. J is TRBJ1-4 and V is TRBV28; D remains ambiguous. This CDR3 spans 11 amino acids. Germline CDR1 MDHEN, CDR2 SYDVKM. Trimming shortened V by 8 bases and J by 4 bases, and 5 bases separated the two germline ends. The variable domain in full, with the rest retrieved from reference TRBV28 and TRBJ1-4, is DVKVTQSSRYLVKRTGEKVFLECVQDMDHENMFWYRQDPGLGLRLIYFSYDVKMKEKGDIPEGYSVSREKKERFSLILESASTNQTSMYLCASGFNEKLFFGSGTQLSVL.

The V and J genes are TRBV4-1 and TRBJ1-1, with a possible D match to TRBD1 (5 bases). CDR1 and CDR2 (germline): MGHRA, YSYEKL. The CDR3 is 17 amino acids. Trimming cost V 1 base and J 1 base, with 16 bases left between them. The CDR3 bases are TGCGCCAGCAGCCAAGCCCCCTTCGGCGGGGGGAACACTGAAGCTTTCTTT. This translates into CASSQAPFGGGNTEAFF.

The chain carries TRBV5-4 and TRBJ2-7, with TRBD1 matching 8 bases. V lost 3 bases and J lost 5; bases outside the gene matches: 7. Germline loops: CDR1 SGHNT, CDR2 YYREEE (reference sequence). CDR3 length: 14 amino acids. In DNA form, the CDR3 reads TGTGCCAGCAGCTCCCTGGACAGGGTCCACGAGCAGTACTTC. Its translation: CASSSLDRVHEQYF. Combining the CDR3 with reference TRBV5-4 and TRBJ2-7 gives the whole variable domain ETGVTQSPTHLIKTRGQQVTLRCSSQSGHNTVSWYQQALGQGPQFIFQYYREEENGRGNFPPRFSGLQFPNYSSELNVNALELDDSALYLCASSSLDRVHEQYFGPGTRLTVT.

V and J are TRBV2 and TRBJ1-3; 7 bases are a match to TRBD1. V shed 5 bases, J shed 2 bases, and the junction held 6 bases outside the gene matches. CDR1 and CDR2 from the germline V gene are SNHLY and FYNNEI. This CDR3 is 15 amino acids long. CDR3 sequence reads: CASSRQGPTGNTIYF. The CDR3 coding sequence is TGTGCCAGCAGTCGACAGGGTCCCACTGGAAACACCATATATTTT. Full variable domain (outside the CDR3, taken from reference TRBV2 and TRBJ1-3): EPEVTQTPSHQVTQMGQEVILRCVPISNHLYFYWYRQILGQKVEFLVSFYNNEISEKSEIFDDQFSVERPDGSNFTLKIRSTKLEDSAMYFCASSRQGPTGNTIYFGEGSWLTVV.

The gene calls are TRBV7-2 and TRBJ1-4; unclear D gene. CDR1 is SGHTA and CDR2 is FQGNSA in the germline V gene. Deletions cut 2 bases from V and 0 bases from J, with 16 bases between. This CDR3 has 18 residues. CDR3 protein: CASSLWGPRQATNEKLFF. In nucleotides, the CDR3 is TGTGCCAGCAGCTTATGGGGTCCCAGGCAAGCAACTAATGAAAAACTGTTTTTT.

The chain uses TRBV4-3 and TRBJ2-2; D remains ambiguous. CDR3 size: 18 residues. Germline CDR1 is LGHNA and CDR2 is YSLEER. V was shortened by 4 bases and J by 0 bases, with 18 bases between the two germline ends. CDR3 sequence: CASSLIWSGTTNTGELFF. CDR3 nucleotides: TGCGCCAGCAGCCTCATCTGGTCAGGAACAACGAACACCGGGGAGCTGTTTTTT.

The CDR3 reads CASSLDRGNEYGYTF. CDR3 sequence (DNA): TGTGCCAGCAGCTTAGACAGGGGGAATGAATATGGCTACACCTTC. The gene calls are TRBV11-2 and TRBJ1-2; TRBD1 matches 7 bases. Germline V CDR1 and CDR2: SGHAT, FQNNGV. The V and J ends lost 0 bases and 5 bases, in that order; junction bases with no gene match: 6. CDR3 length equals 15 residues.

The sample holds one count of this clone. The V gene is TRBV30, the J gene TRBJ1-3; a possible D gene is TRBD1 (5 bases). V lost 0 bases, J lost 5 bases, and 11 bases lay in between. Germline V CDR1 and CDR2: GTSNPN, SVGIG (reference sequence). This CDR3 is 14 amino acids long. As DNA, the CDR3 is TGTGCCTGGAGTGTACGGGGCGGCAGAAACACCATATATTTT. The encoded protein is CAWSVRGGRNTIYF.

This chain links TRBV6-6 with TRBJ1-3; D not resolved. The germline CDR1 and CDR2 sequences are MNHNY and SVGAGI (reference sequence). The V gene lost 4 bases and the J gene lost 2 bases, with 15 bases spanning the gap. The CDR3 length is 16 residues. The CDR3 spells CASSSVAVAPGNTIYF. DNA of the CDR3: TGTGCCAGCAGTTCCGTGGCTGTAGCGCCTGGAAACACCATATATTTT.

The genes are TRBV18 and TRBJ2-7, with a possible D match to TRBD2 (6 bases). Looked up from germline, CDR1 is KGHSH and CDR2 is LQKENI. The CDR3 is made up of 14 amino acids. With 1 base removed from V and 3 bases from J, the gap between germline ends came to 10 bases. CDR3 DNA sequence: TGTGCCAGCTCACCACTGACTAGTGTCTACGAGCAGTACTTC. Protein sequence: CASSPLTSVYEQYF.

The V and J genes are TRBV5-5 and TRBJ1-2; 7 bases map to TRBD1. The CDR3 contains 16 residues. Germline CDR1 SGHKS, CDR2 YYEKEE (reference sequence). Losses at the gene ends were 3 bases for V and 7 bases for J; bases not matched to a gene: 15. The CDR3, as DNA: TGTGCCAGCAGCTACGGGACAGCGGACCCTTCTGGTGGCTACACCTTC. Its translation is CASSYGTADPSGGYTF.

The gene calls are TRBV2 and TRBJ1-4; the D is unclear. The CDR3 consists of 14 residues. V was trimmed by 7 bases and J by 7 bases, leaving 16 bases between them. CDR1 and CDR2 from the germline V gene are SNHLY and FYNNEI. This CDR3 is CASTDSGFGEKLFF. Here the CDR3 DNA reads TGTGCCAGCACGGACTCTGGGTTCGGTGAAAAACTGTTTTTT.